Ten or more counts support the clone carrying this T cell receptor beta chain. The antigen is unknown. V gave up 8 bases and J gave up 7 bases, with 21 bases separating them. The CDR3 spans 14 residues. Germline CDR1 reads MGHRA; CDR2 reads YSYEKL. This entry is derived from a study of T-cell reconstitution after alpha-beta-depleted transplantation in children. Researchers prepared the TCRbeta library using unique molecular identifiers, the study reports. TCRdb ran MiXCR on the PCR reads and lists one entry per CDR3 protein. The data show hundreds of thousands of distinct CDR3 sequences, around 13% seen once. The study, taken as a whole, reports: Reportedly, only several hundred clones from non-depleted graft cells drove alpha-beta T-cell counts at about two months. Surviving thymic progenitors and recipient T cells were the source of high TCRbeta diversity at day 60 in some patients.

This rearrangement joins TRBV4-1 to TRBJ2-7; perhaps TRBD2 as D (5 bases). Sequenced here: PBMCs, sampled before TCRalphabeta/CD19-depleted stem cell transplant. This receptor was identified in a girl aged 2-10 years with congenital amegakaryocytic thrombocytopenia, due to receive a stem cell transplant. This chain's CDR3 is CASAGVGQRREQYF. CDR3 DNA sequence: TGCGCCAGCGCCGGGGTTGGGCAGCGACGTGAGCAGTACTTC.